One sample yielded the 18 T cell receptor beta chains listed below, sequenced in a study of immune evolution from preneoplasia to lung adenocarcinoma. The method was immunoSEQ multiplex PCR; TCRdb's version includes in-frame clones alone and lacks a portion of them. The table shows under 9,500 clones, with roughly 79% occurring only once. Source material: FFPE invasive lung adenocarcinoma tissue. The receptors come from a person aged 45 to 59 with lung adenocarcinoma.

The chain joins TRBV19 to TRBJ2-3, with D perhaps matching TRBD1 (6 bases). There are 14 residues in the CDR3. In germline, CDR1 is LNHDA, CDR2 SQIVND (reference sequence). V lost 4 bases to trimming and J lost 0 bases, with 8 bases between them. The CDR3, as DNA: TGTGCCAGTAGTAGAGGGGGAAGCACAGATACGCAGTATTTT. Protein: CASSRGGSTDTQYF.

V gene TRBV7-9 combines with J gene TRBJ2-3; 10 bases map to TRBD2. The CDR3 totals 16 residues. Germline loops: CDR1 SEHNR, CDR2 FQNEAQ (reference sequence). V lost 3 bases to trimming and J lost 4 bases; unmatched junction nucleotides: 7. In DNA, the CDR3 is TGTGCCAGCAGCTTCAGCGGGAGGGCCGTGGCAGATACGCAGTATTTT. As protein: CASSFSGRAVADTQYF.

This chain uses TRBV11-3 with TRBJ2-1; 7 bases match TRBD2. The trim removed 6 bases at V and 4 bases at J, leaving 6 bases unmatched. The length of the CDR3 is 14 residues. The germline V gene encodes CDR1 SGHNT and CDR2 YENEEA. CDR3: CASSGRGDYNEQFF. CDR3 DNA sequence: TGTGCCAGCAGTGGACGGGGGGATTACAATGAGCAGTTCTTC.

The V and J genes are TRBV6-5 and TRBJ1-1; D is uncertain. The germline V and J ends were trimmed by 8 bases and 3 bases, with 16 bases remaining between them. The CDR3 extends over 14 amino acids. Germline V gene data show CDR1 as MNHEY and CDR2 as SVGAGI. The CDR3 is CASSGRTGDTEAFF. In nucleotides, the CDR3 is TGTGCCAGCTCAGGACGGACTGGGGACACTGAAGCTTTCTTT.

The V gene is TRBV28, the J gene TRBJ1-1; D is possibly TRBD1 (5 bases). Germline V gives CDR1 MDHEN, CDR2 SYDVKM. The CDR3 runs to 14 residues. V dropped 4 bases and J dropped 5 bases, with 14 bases sitting between them. DNA of the CDR3: TGTGCCAGCAGTTGGTGGCAGGGTGATACTGAAGCTTTCTTT. Its translation is CASSWWQGDTEAFF.

V and J are TRBV6-6 and TRBJ2-5; no firm D call. V was cut by 2 bases and J by 4 bases, with 8 bases left in between. Germline assignment: CDR1 MNHNY and CDR2 SVGAGI (reference sequence). This CDR3 is 13 amino acids long. The CDR3 spells CASSYIDGETQYF. For the CDR3, the DNA is TGTGCCAGCAGTTACATAGACGGAGAGACCCAGTACTTC.

The chain links TRBV5-5 to TRBJ1-1; TRBD1 aligns across 8 bases. This CDR3 is 13 amino acids long. V lost 7 bases, J lost 5 bases, and 7 bases stayed unmatched. Germline V lookup: CDR1 SGHKS, CDR2 YYEKEE (reference sequence). CDR3 sequence reads: CASQTTGVTEAFF. The CDR3 coding sequence is TGTGCCAGCCAAACGACAGGGGTGACTGAAGCTTTCTTT.

The chain is built from TRBV6-1 and TRBJ2-1; TRBD2 aligns across 8 bases. Per the germline V gene, CDR1 is MNHNS and CDR2 is SASEGT. This CDR3 region has 14 residues. V trimming: 11 bases; J trimming: 4 bases; junction bases outside the gene matches: 10. The CDR3 nucleotides are TGTGCCGTCTGGTCCGGGACTAGTTACAATGAGCAGTTCTTC. Translated, it gives CAVWSGTSYNEQFF.

The chain joins TRBV7-6 to TRBJ1-1; a possible D gene is TRBD1 (6 bases). The V end was cut by 4 bases, the J end by 5 bases, with 20 bases between. The CDR3 totals 16 residues. The germline V gene has CDR1 SGHVS and CDR2 FNYEAQ. This CDR3 is CASSSSTQGGGTEAFF. The CDR3, as DNA: TGTGCCAGCAGCTCAAGTACACAAGGAGGGGGAACTGAAGCTTTCTTT. Drawing the rest from reference TRBV7-6 and TRBJ1-1, the complete variable domain is GAGVSQSPRYKVTKRGQDVALRCDPISGHVSLYWYRQALGQGPEFLTYFNYEAQQDKSGLPNDRFSAERPEGSISTLTIQRTEQRDSAMYRCASSSSTQGGGTEAFFGQGTRLTVV.

This chain uses TRBV9 with TRBJ1-3, with TRBD1 matching over 7 bases. This CDR3 is 15 amino acids long. The ends lost 3 bases at V and 4 bases at J; junction bases unmatched: 7. Germline values: CDR1 SGDLS, CDR2 YYNGEE. CDR3 DNA: TGTGCCAGCAGCGAACAGGGGTTAGGAGGAAACACCATATATTTT. It codes for CASSEQGLGGNTIYF.

The chain recombines TRBV7-3 with TRBJ1-1; D might be TRBD1 (5 bases). Per germline, CDR1 SGHTA and CDR2 FQGTGA. V was trimmed by 0 bases and J by 0 bases, leaving 11 bases between them. This CDR3 spans 16 amino acids. CDR3 DNA: TGTGCCAGCAGCTTAACAGGGACGGGTATGAACACTGAAGCTTTCTTT. Amino acids: CASSLTGTGMNTEAFF. Based on the CDR3 plus reference TRBV7-3 and TRBJ1-1, the full variable domain is GAGVSQTPSNKVTEKGKYVELRCDPISGHTALYWYRQSLGQGPEFLIYFQGTGAADDSGLPNDRFFAVRPEGSVSTLKIQRTERGDSAVYLCASSLTGTGMNTEAFFGQGTRLTVV.

V is TRBV30 and J is TRBJ2-7, with D maybe TRBD2 (7 bases). Looked up from germline, CDR1 is GTSNPN and CDR2 is SVGIG (reference sequence). This CDR3 has 16 residues. V was cut by 2 bases and J by 2 bases, with 19 bases left in between. The DNA of the CDR3 is TGTGCCTGGAGTCCACTGGGGGGGACACTCCCCTACGAGCAGTACTTC. Residues: CAWSPLGGTLPYEQYF.

This chain uses TRBV5-1 with TRBJ2-2; D is ambiguous. Trimming removed 4 bases at V and 2 bases at J, with 12 bases between. Germline assignment: CDR1 SGHRS and CDR2 YFSETQ. This CDR3 comprises 15 residues. The CDR3 sequence is CASSLMDTNTGELFF. The CDR3 nucleotides read TGCGCCAGCAGCCTGATGGATACAAACACCGGGGAGCTGTTTTTT.

This clone appeared a single time. The gene calls are TRBV30 and TRBJ1-5; D possibly corresponds to TRBD1 (5 bases). Trimming took 4 bases from V and 2 from J, leaving 9 bases between them. In germline, CDR1 is GTSNPN, CDR2 SVGIG (reference sequence). This CDR3 contains 13 residues. The CDR3 coding sequence is TGTGCCTGGAAAGGAGGGGGCAATCAGCCCCAGCATTTT. Protein sequence: CAWKGGGNQPQHF.

V gene TRBV5-1 combines with J gene TRBJ2-1; TRBD1 might be the D (5 bases). There are 14 residues in the CDR3. The V and J ends lost 4 bases and 2 bases respectively, with 10 bases between them. The germline CDR1 and CDR2 sequences are SGHRS and YFSETQ. The CDR3: CASSRQQAYNEQFF. The CDR3 DNA follows: TGCGCCAGCAGCAGACAGCAGGCCTACAATGAGCAGTTCTTC.

This chain uses TRBV5-1 with TRBJ2-7; D remains unclear. CDR1 is SGHRS, CDR2 YFSETQ, per germline. V lost 0 bases and J lost 5, with 6 bases in between. This CDR3 region has 12 residues. CDR3 sequence (DNA): TGCGCCAGCAGCTTGGGGCGCGACGAGCAGTACTTC. It yields the protein CASSLGRDEQYF. Complete variable domain (other parts from reference TRBV5-1 and TRBJ2-7): KAGVTQTPRYLIKTRGQQVTLSCSPISGHRSVSWYQQTPGQGLQFLFEYFSETQRNKGNFPGRFSGRQFSNSRSEMNVSTLELGDSALYLCASSLGRDEQYFGPGTRLTVT.

The V gene is TRBV5-4, the J gene TRBJ1-4; tentatively, D is TRBD1 (5 bases). Per the germline V gene, CDR1 is SGHNT and CDR2 is YYREEE (reference sequence). The CDR3 sequence is 14 residues long. The V end was cut by 1 base, the J end by 5 bases, with 9 bases between. CDR3 region: CASSLKTGNEKLFF. The CDR3 region has the DNA TGTGCCAGCAGCTTGAAAACAGGCAATGAAAAACTGTTTTTT.

For this clone: Other nucleotide sequences in the sample specify the same CDR3. The V gene is TRBV28, the J gene TRBJ2-5; D may correspond to TRBD1 or TRBD2 (5 bases each). Germline V gene sequence: CDR1 MDHEN, CDR2 SYDVKM. Deletions cut 3 bases from V and 2 bases from J, with 16 bases between. This CDR3 comprises 16 residues. In DNA form, the CDR3 reads TGTGCCAGCAGTTTTCTTGCCCGGGGCGGGCAAGAGACCCAGTACTTC. It codes for CASSFLARGGQETQYF.